This T cell receptor (beta chain) was obtained from a study of blood T cell repertoires in COVID-19. On the study more broadly: Sites across the United States, Italy and Spain contributed samples from acute and convalescent COVID-19. Sources were T cells, B-cell-depleted T cells, or PBMCs; the material itself was cDNA or gDNA.

As originally analysed: Amplifying reference gene primers gave estimates of nucleated cell counts. Using immunoSEQ multiplex PCR, the repertoire was profiled, and TCRdb retains in-frame clones only, with some absent. The DNA gave D and trimming, while V, J and clone size come from that table. This table has under 50,000 clones, around 77% appearing once. V lost 5 bases and J lost 2, with 19 bases in between. Germline V gene data show CDR1 as SGHAT and CDR2 as FQNNGV. CDR3 length: 16 residues. V and J are TRBV11-2 and TRBJ2-7; D may be TRBD2 (9 bases). Sequenced: peripheral blood. This clonotype was sampled from an elderly man with active or convalescent COVID-19. CDR3 sequence reads: CASSTAGGTGPYEQYF. In DNA form, the CDR3 reads TGTGCCAGCAGCACCGCGGGGGGGACAGGCCCCTACGAGCAGTACTTC. Combining the CDR3 with reference TRBV11-2 and TRBJ2-7 gives the whole variable domain EAGVAQSPRYKIIEKRQSVAFWCNPISGHATLYWYQQILGQGPKLLIQFQNNGVVDDSQLPKDRFSAERLKGVDSTLKIQPAKLEDSAVYLCASSTAGGTGPYEQYFGPGTRLTVT.